This passage covers 20 T cell receptor beta chains from one sample sequenced in a study of OX40 agonist ivuxolimab in advanced cancers. The protocol was immunoSEQ multiplex PCR, while the TCRdb copy is restricted to in-frame clones and leaves out a portion. The sample consists of about 60,000 clones, around 84% of them appearing once. The sample consisted of CD4+ or CD8+ T cells sorted from blood, taken in a trial of the OX40 agonist ivuxolimab. The receptors stem from an adult with an advanced solid tumor such as melanoma, head and neck, liver or kidney cancer.

The chain employs TRBV9 and TRBJ2-2; D call uncertain. The CDR3 is 15 amino acids. CDR1 is SGDLS and CDR2 is YYNGEE in the germline V gene. The V gene lost 3 bases and the J gene lost 9 bases, with 18 bases spanning the gap. The DNA of the CDR3 is TGTGCCAGCAGCGGCCAGGCAACCCAACGCCGGGAGCTGTTTTTT. Encoded protein: CASSGQATQRRELFF.

This chain connects TRBV2 to TRBJ1-1, with D tentatively TRBD1 (6 bases). V lost 3 bases and J 7 bases, leaving 12 bases between the germline ends. CDR1 is SNHLY and CDR2 is FYNNEI in the germline V gene. This CDR3 is built from 13 residues. CDR3 nucleotide sequence: TGTGCCAGCAGTGACCAGGGGTCCGGTGAAGCTTTCTTT. This encodes CASSDQGSGEAFF.

The V and J genes are TRBV5-4 and TRBJ1-2; TRBD1 aligns across 7 bases. Germline-derived CDR1 and CDR2 are SGHNT and YYREEE (reference sequence). The V gene end was trimmed by 0 bases and the J gene end by 6 bases; junction bases not matched to a gene: 5. The CDR3 loop spans 14 amino acids. CDR3 amino acids: CASSLATGQDGYTF. Here the CDR3 DNA reads TGTGCCAGCAGCTTGGCGACAGGGCAGGATGGCTACACCTTC.

V gene TRBV6-4 combines with J gene TRBJ2-4, with 8 positions matching TRBD1. Germline loops: CDR1 MRHNA, CDR2 SNTAGT. The CDR3 is 17 residues long. With 2 bases clipped from V and 0 bases from J, the junction kept 6 bases outside the gene matches. The chain's CDR3 is CASSDLGTGIAKNIQYF. The CDR3 DNA sequence: TGTGCCAGCAGTGACCTGGGGACAGGAATAGCCAAAAACATTCAGTACTTC.

This sequence joins TRBV7-9 and TRBJ2-7; unclear D gene. This CDR3 is built from 13 residues. In germline, CDR1 is SEHNR, CDR2 FQNEAQ (reference sequence). V was pared by 5 bases and J by 3 bases, with 11 bases between. The CDR3 loop reads CASSRLGNYEQYF. In DNA, the CDR3 is TGTGCCAGCAGCCGGTTGGGAAACTACGAGCAGTACTTC.

The chain couples TRBV2 to TRBJ2-7; 12 bases agree with TRBD2. Germline CDR1 and CDR2: SNHLY and FYNNEI. V was clipped by 1 base and J by 4 bases; unmatched bases: 2. The CDR3 contains 15 residues. CDR3 region: CASSEELAGGYEQYF. As DNA, the CDR3 is TGTGCCAGCAGTGAAGAACTAGCGGGAGGTTACGAGCAGTACTTC.

The chain couples TRBV5-4 to TRBJ2-5, with D unresolved. In germline, CDR1 is SGHNT, CDR2 YYREEE (reference sequence). CDR3 size: 14 residues. Trimming stripped 0 bases from V and 4 bases from J, with 10 bases between. CDR3 in amino acids: CASSLVKEAETQYF. CDR3 bases: TGTGCCAGCAGCTTGGTGAAAGAGGCAGAGACCCAGTACTTC.

In this sample, this clone turned up once. CDR3 in amino acids: CASRFDSRGGNTGELFF. CDR3 in DNA: TGTGCCAGCAGATTCGATTCGCGGGGGGGAAACACCGGGGAGCTGTTTTTT. The gene calls are TRBV2 and TRBJ2-2; the match to TRBD2 covers 9 bases. Germline V gene data show CDR1 as SNHLY and CDR2 as FYNNEI. This CDR3 contains 17 residues. Unmatched junction bases numbered 10, after V lost 6 bases and J lost 2 bases.

This chain joins TRBV18 and TRBJ1-2; D uncertain. This CDR3 region has 13 residues. The germline V gene has CDR1 KGHSH and CDR2 LQKENI. V was clipped by 1 base and J by 8 bases, with 11 bases between them. The CDR3 is CASSPLEDRGYTF. CDR3 nucleotide sequence: TGTGCCAGCTCACCACTCGAAGATCGGGGCTACACCTTC.

This clone has a handful of counts. The chain links TRBV4-1 to TRBJ2-7, with TRBD2 identical over 9 bases. The CDR3 runs 15 residues. Germline values: CDR1 MGHRA, CDR2 YSYEKL. J gave up 3 bases and V 3 bases, and 6 bases lay outside the gene matches. The CDR3 region has the DNA TGCGCCAGCAGCCACACAAGCGGGGGGTTCTACGAGCAGTACTTC. It translates to CASSHTSGGFYEQYF.

The chain combines TRBV2 with TRBJ2-7, with D possibly TRBD2 on 6 matching bases. The CDR3 runs 15 residues. Germline CDR1 is SNHLY and CDR2 is FYNNEI. V was clipped by 4 bases and J by 9 bases, with 22 bases between them. The CDR3 loop reads CASSAEGRALRRQYF. CDR3 sequence (DNA): TGTGCCAGCAGTGCGGAGGGGCGGGCTTTACGTCGGCAGTACTTC.

The gene calls are TRBV5-1 and TRBJ1-2; a weak D match, TRBD1 (5 bases). Germline V gene sequence: CDR1 SGHRS, CDR2 YFSETQ. V lost 2 bases and J lost 8, with 22 bases in between. This CDR3 is 16 amino acids long. The CDR3: CASSLRSEGRAGGYTF. The CDR3 nucleotides are TGCGCCAGCAGCTTACGGTCTGAGGGGCGGGCCGGGGGCTACACCTTC.

The V gene is TRBV7-9, the J gene TRBJ2-2; D assignment may be TRBD1 or TRBD2 (5 bases each). The CDR3 totals 14 residues. Germline lookup yields CDR1 SEHNR and CDR2 FQNEAQ (reference sequence). V gave up 5 bases and J gave up 4 bases, with 11 bases separating them. CDR3 loop: CASSGAGTTGELFF. CDR3 DNA: TGTGCCAGCAGCGGAGCCGGGACCACCGGGGAGCTGTTTTTT.

The chain has TRBV14 and TRBJ2-7; D not resolved. Trimming left V 0 bases short and J 1 base short, with 13 bases between. Germline loops: CDR1 SGHDN, CDR2 FVKESK. The CDR3 totals 16 residues. Here the CDR3 reads CASSQDPAVRSYEQYF. As DNA, the CDR3 is TGTGCCAGCAGCCAAGATCCGGCAGTTCGGTCCTACGAGCAGTACTTC. The full variable domain, its missing parts supplied by reference TRBV14 and TRBJ2-7, is EAGVTQFPSHSVIEKGQTVTLRCDPISGHDNLYWYRRVMGKEIKFLLHFVKESKQDESGMPNNRFLAERTGGTYSTLKVQPAELEDSGVYFCASSQDPAVRSYEQYFGPGTRLTVT.

V usage is TRBV19 and J usage is TRBJ1-4; D is perhaps TRBD1 (6 bases). The CDR3 sequence is 15 residues long. In germline, CDR1 is LNHDA, CDR2 SQIVND (reference sequence). V gave up 2 bases and J gave up 5 bases, with 12 bases separating them. The CDR3 sequence: CASSIRTVENEKLFF. The CDR3 coding sequence is TGTGCCAGTAGTATACGGACAGTTGAAAATGAAAAACTGTTTTTT. Full variable domain (outside the CDR3, taken from reference TRBV19 and TRBJ1-4): DGGITQSPKYLFRKEGQNVTLSCEQNLNHDAMYWYRQDPGQGLRLIYYSQIVNDFQKGDIAEGYSVSREKKESFPLTVTSAQKNPTAFYLCASSIRTVENEKLFFGSGTQLSVL.

The V and J genes are TRBV29-1 and TRBJ2-1; 12 positions agree with TRBD2. Germline CDR1 is SQVTM and CDR2 is ANQGSEA. V was clipped by 3 bases and J by 9 bases; unmatched bases: 12. This CDR3 contains 16 residues. CDR3 sequence: CSVEPSGREAISEQFF. CDR3 coding DNA: TGCAGCGTTGAGCCTAGCGGGAGGGAGGCAATCAGTGAGCAGTTCTTC.

The rearrangement uses TRBV5-1 and TRBJ1-2, with unresolved D. CDR1 and CDR2 (germline): SGHRS, YFSETQ. V was trimmed by 5 bases and J by 2 bases, leaving 16 bases between them. The length of the CDR3 is 15 residues. In nucleotides, the CDR3 is TGCGCCAGCAGTTTAGGACGGGCCAACAACTATGGCTACACCTTC. Amino acid sequence: CASSLGRANNYGYTF. The whole variable domain, filled in from reference TRBV5-1 and TRBJ1-2, reads KAGVTQTPRYLIKTRGQQVTLSCSPISGHRSVSWYQQTPGQGLQFLFEYFSETQRNKGNFPGRFSGRQFSNSRSEMNVSTLELGDSALYLCASSLGRANNYGYTFGSGTRLTVV.

The gene calls are TRBV6-6 and TRBJ2-1; 11 bases match TRBD2. The CDR3 has 16 residues. V shed 7 bases, J shed 0 bases, and the junction held 5 bases outside the gene matches. Per the germline V gene, CDR1 is MNHNY and CDR2 is SVGAGI (reference sequence). As DNA, the CDR3 is TGTGCCAGCATCCTTAGCGGGGGGGCCTCCTACAATGAGCAGTTCTTC. Its translation: CASILSGGASYNEQFF.

This chain uses TRBV6-1 with TRBJ1-3; maybe TRBD1 (6 bases). Trimming removed 2 bases at V and 5 bases at J, with 13 bases between. Germline V CDR1 and CDR2: MNHNS, SASEGT. This CDR3 is built from 15 residues. CDR3 coding DNA: TGTGCCAGCAGTGAAACCGCAGGGACAAGAAACACCATATATTTT. It is translated as CASSETAGTRNTIYF.

The rearrangement uses TRBV6-6 and TRBJ2-7; D gene ambiguous. The V gene lost 6 bases and the J gene lost 1 base, with 10 bases spanning the gap. The CDR3 loop spans 13 amino acids. The V gene's germline CDR1 is MNHNY and CDR2 SVGAGI (reference sequence). Written as DNA, the CDR3 is TGTGCCAGCAGGTACGGGCCATCCTACGAGCAGTACTTC. Translating it yields CASRYGPSYEQYF.